The 15 T cell receptor beta chains in this list originate from one sample, sequenced in a study of beta chain features in type 1 diabetes. As every portion of the isolated RNA was reverse transcribed, the sequencing read expressed TCRB transcripts. The method was immunoSEQ multiplex PCR; TCRdb's version includes in-frame clones alone and lacks a portion of them. The sample holds around 500,000 clones, about 30% seen once. The material sequenced was naive CD4+ T cells from blood. Receptors originate from a young man in good health.

CDR3 nucleotide sequence: TGTGCCTGGAGTGTAGTACAGACTAATCAGCCCCAGCATTTT. Its translation is CAWSVVQTNQPQHF. The chain recombines TRBV30 with TRBJ1-5, with no clear D. The CDR3 totals 14 residues. Between the trimmed V and J ends, which lost 0 bases and 4 bases, there was a span of 10 bases. Germline assignment: CDR1 GTSNPN and CDR2 SVGIG (reference sequence).

The chain is built from TRBV11-1 and TRBJ2-1; TRBD2 matches 15 bases. The J segment lost 8 bases and the V segment lost 1 base, leaving 6 bases of the junction unmatched. Germline CDR1 is SGHAT and CDR2 is FQDESV (reference sequence). This CDR3 is 17 amino acids long. This chain's CDR3 is CASSLDAGTSGRYEQFF. DNA of the CDR3: TGTGCCAGCAGCTTAGACGCCGGGACTAGCGGGAGGTATGAGCAGTTCTTC.

The gene calls are TRBV7-2 and TRBJ2-3; no reliable D call. The CDR3 length is 15 residues. Between the trimmed V and J ends, which lost 0 bases and 4 bases, there was a span of 11 bases. Per the germline V gene, CDR1 is SGHTA and CDR2 is FQGNSA. As DNA, the CDR3 is TGTGCCAGCAGCTTAGCGGGTGCGGTGGCAGATACGCAGTATTTT. Its protein is CASSLAGAVADTQYF.

A few counts support this clone. J is TRBJ1-5 and V is TRBV30, with D perhaps matching TRBD1 (6 bases). Germline loops: CDR1 GTSNPN, CDR2 SVGIG (reference sequence). This CDR3 comprises 14 residues. The V end was cut by 1 base, the J end by 4 bases, with 11 bases between. For the CDR3, the DNA is TGTGCCTGGAGTGGGACAGCGCAGAATCAGCCCCAGCATTTT. It codes for CAWSGTAQNQPQHF.

This clone was seen a few times. The chain links TRBV4-2 to TRBJ1-5; 9 bases match TRBD1. Trimming at V came to 4 bases and at J to 4 bases, leaving 2 bases not matched to a gene. CDR3 size: 14 residues. The V gene's germline CDR1 is LGHNA and CDR2 YNFKEQ. For the CDR3, the DNA is TGTGCCAGCAGCCCTGGGACAGGGAATCAGCCCCAGCATTTT. Protein product: CASSPGTGNQPQHF.

In its sample, this clone was seen a few times. This sequence joins TRBV18 and TRBJ1-2; D unclear. CDR3 length equals 12 residues. Germline V gene lookup returns CDR1 KGHSH and CDR2 LQKENI. V shed 1 base and J shed 8 bases, with 8 bases lying between them. The CDR3 spells CASSPRPEGYTF. For the CDR3, the DNA is TGTGCCAGCTCACCACGGCCGGAGGGCTACACCTTC.

The CDR3, as DNA: TGTGCCAGCAGCCCCCGGGCTAGCGACCACGAGCAGTACTTC. Protein: CASSPRASDHEQYF. The chain uses TRBV9 and TRBJ2-7, with TRBD2 as a possible D gene (6 bases). Germline V CDR1 and CDR2: SGDLS, YYNGEE. The CDR3 covers 14 residues. V was cut by 4 bases and J by 5 bases, with 16 bases left in between.

The rearrangement links TRBV6-4 to TRBJ2-1; no clear D gene. Germline-derived CDR1 and CDR2 are MRHNA and SNTAGT. The CDR3 covers 13 residues. V was trimmed by 6 bases and J by 5 bases, leaving 11 bases between them. CDR3 protein: CASSLSSDNEQFF. The CDR3 DNA sequence: TGTGCCAGCAGCCTCTCTAGTGACAATGAGCAGTTCTTC.

The V and J genes are TRBV9 and TRBJ2-1; D may correspond to TRBD1 or TRBD2 (5 bases each). Trimming removed 0 bases at V and 3 bases at J, with 10 bases between. The CDR3 extends over 15 amino acids. Germline V gene sequence: CDR1 SGDLS, CDR2 YYNGEE. The CDR3 DNA follows: TGTGCCAGCAGCGTAGCGAGCGGACACTACAATGAGCAGTTCTTC. Its protein is CASSVASGHYNEQFF.

This clone was counted between two and nine times. V and J are TRBV30 and TRBJ1-5, with a possible D match to TRBD1 (6 bases). The ends were cut back, 0 bases at V and 5 bases at J, with 17 bases in the middle. The CDR3 has 16 amino acids. In germline, CDR1 is GTSNPN, CDR2 SVGIG (reference sequence). The DNA of the CDR3 is TGTGCCTGGAGTGTTGGTGGCAGGGGCATTTATCAGCCCCAGCATTTT. It yields the protein CAWSVGGRGIYQPQHF.

This clone was recorded once. The sample carries other DNA sequences with the same CDR3. The J gene is TRBJ2-1, the V gene TRBV5-1; D not resolved. Deletions cut 0 bases from V and 4 bases from J, with 2 bases between. Germline V gives CDR1 SGHRS, CDR2 YFSETQ. The CDR3 is 12 residues long. As DNA, the CDR3 is TGCGCCAGCAGCTTGGAATACAATGAGCAGTTCTTC. This codes for CASSLEYNEQFF.

This sequence joins TRBV5-6 and TRBJ2-7; D uncertain. CDR1 and CDR2 (germline): SGHDT, YYEEEE. Trimming removed 4 bases at V and 5 bases at J, with 10 bases between. The CDR3 sequence is 12 residues long. CDR3 nucleotide sequence: TGTGCCAGCAGCCGGCCTAGGCACGAGCAGTACTTC. Translated, it gives CASSRPRHEQYF.

This clone was counted between two and nine times. This chain links TRBV20-1 with TRBJ2-7, with D hard to call. Trimming removed 5 bases at V and 7 bases at J, with 12 bases between. CDR3 length: 11 amino acids. Germline V gives CDR1 DFQATT, CDR2 SNEGSKA (reference sequence). The CDR3 nucleotides read TGCAGTGCTGGGGTCGTACCGGAGCAGTACTTC. It codes for CSAGVVPEQYF.

This clone was seen a few times. The V gene is TRBV11-2, the J gene TRBJ1-1; no reliable D call. The CDR3 has 11 residues. V gave up 7 bases and J gave up 6 bases, with 9 bases separating them. Germline V gives CDR1 SGHAT, CDR2 FQNNGV. In DNA form, the CDR3 reads TGTGCCAGCACCCCAGGTCCTGAAGCTTTCTTT. It specifies CASTPGPEAFF.

This clone occurred a few times. The chain couples TRBV29-1 to TRBJ2-1; D gene unclear. The germline V and J ends were trimmed by 4 bases and 0 bases, with 10 bases remaining between them. Germline CDR1 reads SQVTM; CDR2 reads ANQGSEA. The CDR3 has 14 amino acids. The CDR3 coding sequence is TGCAGCGTTGTTTTTAGCAGCTCCTACAATGAGCAGTTCTTC. This encodes CSVVFSSSYNEQFF.